The clone carrying this T cell receptor (beta chain) occurred a few times. Antigen specificity is unknown. TCRdb re-derived calls from the 5' RACE reads in MiXCR, one entry per CDR3 protein. Among tens of thousands of distinct CDR3 sequences listed, under 14% were seen once. Trimming took 5 bases from V and 4 from J; bases not matched to a gene: 7. This CDR3 spans 15 amino acids. Looked up from germline, CDR1 is SGHKS and CDR2 is YYEKEE (reference sequence). This sample is part of a study of early T cells in non-severe SARS-CoV-2 infection. Whole-study findings and limits: Matching with VDJdb favored anti-spike CD8 responses (missing private and CD4 specificities).

Sequencing was carried out using whole blood. This TCR was sampled from an adult who was a healthcare worker with PCR-confirmed SARS-CoV-2 infection or an uninfected control (not recorded which). J is TRBJ1-5 and V is TRBV5-5, with 9 bases lining up with TRBD1. CDR3 protein: CASRFTGGLNQPQHF. For the CDR3, the DNA is TGTGCCAGCAGGTTTACAGGGGGCCTTAATCAGCCCCAGCATTTT.